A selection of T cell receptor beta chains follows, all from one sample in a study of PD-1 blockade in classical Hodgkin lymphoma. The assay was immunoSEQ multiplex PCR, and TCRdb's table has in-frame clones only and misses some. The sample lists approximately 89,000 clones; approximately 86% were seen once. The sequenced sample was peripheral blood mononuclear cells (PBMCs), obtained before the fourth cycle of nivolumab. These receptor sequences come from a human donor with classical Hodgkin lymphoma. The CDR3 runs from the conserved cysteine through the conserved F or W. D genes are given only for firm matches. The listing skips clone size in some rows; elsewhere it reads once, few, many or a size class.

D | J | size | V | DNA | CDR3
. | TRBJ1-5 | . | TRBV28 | TGTGCCAGCAGTTTACTGGCAGCGGAATATAGCAATCAGCCCCAGCATTTT | CASSLLAAEYSNQPQHF
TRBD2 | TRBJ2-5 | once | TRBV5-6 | TGTGCCAGCACCTACCTAGCGGGGTCAGGAGAGACCCAGTACTTC | CASTYLAGSGETQYF
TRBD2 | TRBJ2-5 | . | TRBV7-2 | TGTGCCAGCAGCTTGGGACTATACCAAGAGACCCAGTACTTC | CASSLGLYQETQYF
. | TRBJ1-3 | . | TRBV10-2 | TGCGCCAGCAGTGGCGCGCCATCTGGAAACACCATATATTTT | CASSGAPSGNTIYF
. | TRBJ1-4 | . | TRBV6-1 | TGTGCCAGCAGGGGGAGGCATACTAATGAAAAACTGTTTTTT | CASRGRHTNEKLFF
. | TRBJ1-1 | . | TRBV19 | TGTGCCAGTAGTATATGGGACACTGAAGCTTTCTTT | CASSIWDTEAFF
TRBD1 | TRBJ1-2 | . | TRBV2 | TGTGCCAGCAGTGTTGAGGGGGCCTATGGCTACACCTTC | CASSVEGAYGYTF
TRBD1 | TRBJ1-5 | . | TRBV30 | TGTGCCTGGAGTGAGACAGGGTCCTATCAGCCCCAGCATTTT | CAWSETGSYQPQHF
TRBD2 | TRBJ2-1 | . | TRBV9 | TGTGCCAGCAGCGTAGCTTCGACTAGCGCTGACTACAATGAGCAGTTCTTC | CASSVASTSADYNEQFF
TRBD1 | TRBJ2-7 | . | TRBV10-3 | TGTGCCATCAGCGACAGGGAAAGCTCCTACGAGCAGTACTTC | CAISDRESSYEQYF
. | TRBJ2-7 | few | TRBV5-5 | TGTGCCAGCAGCTTATCCCATTTAGTAGGGGACTACGAGCAGTACTTC | CASSLSHLVGDYEQYF
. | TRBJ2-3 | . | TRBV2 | TGTGCTTGTCCAGGGATTTTCACAGATACGCAGTATTTT | CACPGIFTDTQYF
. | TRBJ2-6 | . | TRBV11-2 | TGTGCCAGCAGCTTACGAGCGTTAAGCTCTGGGGCCAACGTCCTGACTTTC | CASSLRALSSGANVLTF
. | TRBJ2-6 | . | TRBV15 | TGTGCCACCAGCAGAGAGGAAACCTCTGGGGCCAACGTCCTGACTTTC | CATSREETSGANVLTF
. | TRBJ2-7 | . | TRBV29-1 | TGCAGCGGTTACGGGGATTCCTACGAGCAGTACTTC | CSGYGDSYEQYF
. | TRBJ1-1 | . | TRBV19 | TGTGCCAGTACCCCACATTTGAACACTGAAGCTTTCTTT | CASTPHLNTEAFF
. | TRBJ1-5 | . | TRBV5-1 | TGCGCCAGCAGCTTGGATGGTCAGCCCCAGCATTTT | CASSLDGQPQHF
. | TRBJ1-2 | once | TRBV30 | TGTGCCTGGAGGGGGCAGGGCGCTAACTATGGCTACACCTTC | CAWRGQGANYGYTF